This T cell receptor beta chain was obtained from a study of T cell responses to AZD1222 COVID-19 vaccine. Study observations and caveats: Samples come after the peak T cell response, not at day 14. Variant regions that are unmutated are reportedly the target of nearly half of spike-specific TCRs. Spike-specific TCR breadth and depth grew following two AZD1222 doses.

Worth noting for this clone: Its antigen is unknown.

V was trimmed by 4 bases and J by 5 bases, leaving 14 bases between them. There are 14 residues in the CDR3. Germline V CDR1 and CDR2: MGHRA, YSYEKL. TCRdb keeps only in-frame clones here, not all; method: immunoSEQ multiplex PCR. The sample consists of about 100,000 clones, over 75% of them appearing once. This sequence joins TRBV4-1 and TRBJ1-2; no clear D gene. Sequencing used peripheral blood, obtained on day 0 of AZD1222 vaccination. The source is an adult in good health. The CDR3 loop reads CASSPPRTRYGYTF. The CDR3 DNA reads TGCGCCAGCAGCCCCCCCCGAACCCGGTATGGCTACACCTTC.